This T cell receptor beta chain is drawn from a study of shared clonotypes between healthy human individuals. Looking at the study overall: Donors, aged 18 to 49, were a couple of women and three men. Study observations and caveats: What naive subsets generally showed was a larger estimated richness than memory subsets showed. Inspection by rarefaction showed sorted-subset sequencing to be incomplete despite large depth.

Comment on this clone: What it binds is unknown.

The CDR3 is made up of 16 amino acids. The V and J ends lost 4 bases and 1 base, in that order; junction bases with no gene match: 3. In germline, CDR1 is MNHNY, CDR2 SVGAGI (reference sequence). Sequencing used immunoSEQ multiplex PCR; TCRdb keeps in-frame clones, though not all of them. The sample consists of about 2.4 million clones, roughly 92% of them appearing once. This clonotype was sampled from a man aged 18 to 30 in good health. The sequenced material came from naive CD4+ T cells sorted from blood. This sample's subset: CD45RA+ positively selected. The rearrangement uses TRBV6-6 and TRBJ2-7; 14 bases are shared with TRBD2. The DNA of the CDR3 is TGTGCCAGCAGTTTGGGACTAGCGGGGGTTTCCTACGAGCAGTACTTC. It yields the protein CASSLGLAGVSYEQYF.